This T cell receptor (beta chain) derives from a study of T cells in Graves' hyperthyroidism and ophthalmopathy. Study-wide results and limits: The blood repertoire included most of the expanded thyroid clonotypes above 0.001. Ophthalmopathy and stable hyperthyroidism were told apart by a 13 V-J model.

This clonotype was observed many times. Antigen specificity is unknown. Exclusion followed for patients with uncontrolled infection, other autoimmune disease, pregnancy or lactation. Extraction of PBMCs used approximately 10 ml of fresh peripheral blood. The CDR3 is made up of 14 amino acids. Germline V gene sequence: CDR1 SNHLY, CDR2 FYNNEI. Trimming stripped 3 bases from V and 1 base from J, with 7 bases between. The source material, RNA transcripts, was used to amplify TCR beta CDR3 regions. HTBI primers were used for first-round RT-PCR of the TCR CDR3. In TCRdb, the multiplex PCR reads were re-called with MiXCR into one record per CDR3 protein. This sample has 400,000 to 550,000 distinct CDR3 sequences, with approximately 25% found just once.

This chain joins TRBV2 and TRBJ2-4; D might be TRBD1 (5 bases). Material for sequencing was blood. The sequence was obtained from a woman aged 25 to 39 with Graves' ophthalmopathy. The CDR3 is CASSETEAKNIQYF. The CDR3 nucleotides read TGTGCCAGCAGTGAGACAGAGGCCAAAAACATTCAGTACTTC.